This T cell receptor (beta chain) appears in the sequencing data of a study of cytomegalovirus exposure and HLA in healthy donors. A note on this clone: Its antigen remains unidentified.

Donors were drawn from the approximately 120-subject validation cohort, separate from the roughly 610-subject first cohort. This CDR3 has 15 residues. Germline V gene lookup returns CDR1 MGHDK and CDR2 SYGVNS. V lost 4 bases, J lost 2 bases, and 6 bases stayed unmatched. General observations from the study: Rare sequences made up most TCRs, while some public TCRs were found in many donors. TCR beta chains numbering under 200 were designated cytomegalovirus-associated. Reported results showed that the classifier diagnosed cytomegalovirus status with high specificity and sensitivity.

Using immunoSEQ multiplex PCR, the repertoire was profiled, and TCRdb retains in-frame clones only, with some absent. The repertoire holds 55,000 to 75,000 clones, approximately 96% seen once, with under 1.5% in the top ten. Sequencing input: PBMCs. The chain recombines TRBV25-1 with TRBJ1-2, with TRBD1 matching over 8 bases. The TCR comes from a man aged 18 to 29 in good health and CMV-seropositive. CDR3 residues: CASSGSGTGNYGYTF. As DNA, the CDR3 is TGTGCCAGCAGTGGGTCCGGGACAGGAAACTATGGCTACACCTTC.